This T cell receptor beta chain comes out of a study of T cell repertoires in cytomegalovirus infection. Overall study: In public TCR beta signatures, there were indications of both CMV infection and matching HLA type.

TCRdb fed the reads into MiXCR, producing one record per CDR3 protein. The sample consists of tens of thousands of distinct CDR3 sequences, around 20% of them appearing once. V lost 5 bases and J lost 12; bases outside the gene matches: 9. Germline CDR1 and CDR2: SGHTA and FQGNSA. The CDR3 contains 12 residues. The sample holds a few counts of this clonotype. Antigen: not known. Study results and limitations: Dominating the ex vivo response were HLA-C-restricted CMV-specific TCR beta clonotypes.

V and J are TRBV7-2 and TRBJ1-1, with TRBD1 identical over 7 bases. This sequence originates from a human donor in good health (CMV status not recorded). Some clones in this sample may be carry-over from other donors' samples. Sequenced here: CD8+ T cells from cultured PBMCs, sampled from culture after CMV antigen stimulation. CDR3 region: CASSPGTVWTFF. The CDR3 DNA sequence: TGTGCCAGCAGCCCCGGGACAGTTTGGACTTTCTTT.